The rows below give T cell receptor beta chains drawn from one sample of a study of CD8+ T cells in alopecia areata. Profiled with immunoSEQ multiplex PCR; TCRdb holds only in-frame clones, not every one. The table records some 99,000 clones, under 45% of them present only once. The specimen was CD4+ T cells sorted from blood. These receptors originate from a human donor with alopecia areata. Both conserved end residues are part of each CDR3. D genes are given only for firm matches. A clone size is listed for some rows: how often the clone was seen (once, few, many), or a class if it is expanded.

j_call v_call clone_size d_call cdr3_aa cdr3_nt
TRBJ2-1 TRBV29-1 . TRBD1 CSVSTTGDIRDEQFF TGCAGCGTTAGCACGACAGGGGATATACGCGATGAGCAGTTCTTC
TRBJ2-5 TRBV29-1 . TRBD2 CSVEVAGDKTQYF TGCAGCGTGGAGGTAGCGGGGGATAAGACCCAGTACTTC
TRBJ1-3 TRBV28 . . CASSFRGSGNTIYF TGTGCCAGCAGTTTCCGGGGCTCTGGAAACACCATATATTTT
TRBJ2-3 TRBV12-5 . . CASGYVDTQYF TGTGCTAGTGGCTACGTAGATACGCAGTATTTT
TRBJ2-3 TRBV5-1 . . CASSLVGGGTDTQYF TGCGCCAGCAGCTTGGTGGGCGGAGGCACAGATACGCAGTATTTT
TRBJ1-2 TRBV30 . TRBD1 CASTGGRGYGYTF TGTGCCTCCACAGGGGGCCGGGGCTATGGCTACACCTTC
TRBJ2-7 TRBV29-1 . . CSVEDRRAGTRAYEQYF TGCAGCGTTGAAGATCGAAGAGCGGGGACAAGGGCCTACGAGCAGTACTTC
TRBJ2-5 TRBV18 few . CAGRGSGDQETQYF TGTGCCGGGCGCGGTAGCGGCGATCAAGAGACCCAGTACTTC
TRBJ2-7 TRBV29-1 . TRBD1 CSVVTDRVIHEQYF TGCAGCGTTGTCACGGACAGGGTTATCCACGAGCAGTACTTC
TRBJ2-7 TRBV5-1 . . CASSYEQAREQYF TGCGCCAGCAGCTACGAACAGGCCCGGGAGCAGTACTTC
TRBJ2-7 TRBV4-2 . . CASSQGLGDVGQYF TGTGCCAGCAGCCAGGGACTGGGGGATGTGGGGCAGTACTTC
TRBJ2-7 TRBV29-1 . . CSVELGHSYEQYF TGCAGCGTTGAGTTGGGACACTCCTACGAGCAGTACTTC
TRBJ2-7 TRBV30 . TRBD1 CAWRRQGLVYEQYF TGTGCCTGGCGACGACAGGGATTGGTTTACGAGCAGTACTTC
TRBJ1-1 TRBV10-3 . . CAISGGRDTEAFF TGTGCCATCAGTGGCGGCAGGGACACTGAAGCTTTCTTT
TRBJ2-5 TRBV29-1 few . CSVTPSGETQYF TGCAGCGTGACACCATCGGGAGAGACCCAGTACTTC
TRBJ2-5 TRBV29-1 . . CSVAGRVQETQYF TGCAGCGTCGCAGGACGGGTCCAAGAGACCCAGTACTTC
TRBJ2-3 TRBV29-1 few . CSVEVGGPARGTDTQYF TGCAGCGTTGAAGTTGGCGGCCCTGCGAGGGGCACAGATACGCAGTATTTT
TRBJ1-4 TRBV30 few . CAWRNEKLFF TGTGCCTGGAGAAATGAAAAACTGTTTTTT
TRBJ2-7 TRBV18 few . CASSPNRVYEQYF TGTGCCAGCTCACCAAACAGAGTCTACGAGCAGTACTTC
TRBJ2-5 TRBV11-2 . . CASGAETQYF TGTGCCAGCGGCGCAGAGACCCAGTACTTC
TRBJ1-1 TRBV19 many . CASKESLPGRTEAFF TGTGCCAGTAAGGAATCTCTCCCGGGTCGAACTGAAGCTTTCTTT
TRBJ2-1 TRBV2 . . CASRRASSNEQFF TGTGCCAGCAGGAGAGCTAGCTCCAATGAGCAGTTCTTC
TRBJ2-5 TRBV30 . TRBD1 CAWGTGQGRETQYF TGTGCCTGGGGGACGGGACAGGGGAGGGAGACCCAGTACTTC
TRBJ1-2 TRBV29-1 . . CSQRGAEGYTF TGCAGCCAAAGGGGTGCGGAGGGCTACACCTTC
TRBJ1-2 TRBV11-2 few . CASSSHIGNYGYTF TGTGCCAGCAGCTCTCACATAGGAAACTATGGCTACACCTTC
TRBJ1-5 TRBV6-6 . TRBD1 CASSFGRGSNQPQHF TGTGCCAGCAGTTTCGGCAGGGGGAGCAATCAGCCCCAGCATTTT
TRBJ1-6 TRBV9 . . CASSVAAEVSPLHF TGTGCCAGCAGCGTAGCTGCGGAGGTTTCACCCCTCCACTTT
TRBJ2-5 TRBV29-1 few TRBD2 CSVLLAGEETQYF TGCAGCGTTTTACTAGCGGGAGAAGAGACCCAGTACTTC